Included here is one T cell receptor (beta chain) sequence, with context. Antigen specificity is unknown. These data originate in a study of response to subunit inactivated influenza vaccine. Findings and caveats of the study: Authors suggested each seasonal influenza vaccination recruits few new T cells.

Per germline, CDR1 SGHAT and CDR2 FQNNGV. V was trimmed by 0 bases and J by 3 bases, leaving 17 bases between them. The CDR3 is 17 residues long. TCRdb recomputed calls from the RT-PCR reads with MiXCR, one row per CDR3 protein. The repertoire includes around 580,000 distinct CDR3 sequences, around 15% of them detected once, and 11% sits in the top ten. This TCR was recovered from a man aged 50-59 years who received an inactivated influenza vaccine. Material: PBMCs from blood, obtained 12 days after vaccination. The J gene is TRBJ1-1, the V gene TRBV11-2; D gene unclear. The CDR3 DNA reads as TGTGCCAGCAGCTTAGACAAGTGGACGGACGTTGACACTGAAGCTTTCTTT. This codes for CASSLDKWTDVDTEAFF. The full variable domain, completed using reference TRBV11-2 and TRBJ1-1, is EAGVAQSPRYKIIEKRQSVAFWCNPISGHATLYWYQQILGQGPKLLIQFQNNGVVDDSQLPKDRFSAERLKGVDSTLKIQPAKLEDSAVYLCASSLDKWTDVDTEAFFGQGTRLTVV.